This is a list of T cell receptor beta chains from one sample in a study of T cells in Graves' hyperthyroidism and ophthalmopathy. TCRdb recomputed calls from the multiplex PCR reads with MiXCR, one row per CDR3 protein. The table has 130,000 or so distinct CDR3 sequences, approximately 20% seen once. Sequencing was carried out using blood. These receptors all come from a woman between 50 and 59 years old with Graves' hyperthyroidism that later progressed to Graves' ophthalmopathy. The CDR3 runs from the conserved cysteine through the conserved F or W. A D gene is named only where the DNA matches it firmly. Rows may omit the clone size; those that give it use once, few, many or a size class.

. TRBJ2-2 . TRBV19 17 TGTGCCAGTAGTCCGGTTGCCTGGGCATCAAACACCGGGGAGCTGTTTTTT CASSPVAWASNTGELFF
. TRBJ2-1 many TRBV12-5 13 TGTGCTTCCGCCGGTCCCAACTACAATGAGCAGTTCTTC CASAGPNYNEQFF
. TRBJ1-1 . TRBV12-3/TRBV12-4 14 TGTGCCAGCAGTTATCGGGGGGGGAGAACTGAAGCTTTCTTT CASSYRGGRTEAFF
. TRBJ2-1 many TRBV28 14 TGTGCCAGCAGTTTACCTAGGCCTACAAATGAGCAGTTCTTC CASSLPRPTNEQFF
TRBD1 TRBJ2-5 many TRBV2 15 TGTGCCAGCAGGCACAGGACAGGGGGCCTGGAGACCCAGTACTTC CASRHRTGGLETQYF
. TRBJ2-3 many TRBV12-3/TRBV12-4 14 TGTGCCAGCAGTTTTGAAAGACAGCCAGATACGCAGTATTTT CASSFERQPDTQYF
TRBD1 TRBJ2-1 . TRBV18 17 TGTGCCAGCTCACAACTGGCCGGGACAGGGGGCATGTATGAGCAGTTCTTC CASSQLAGTGGMYEQFF
TRBD2 TRBJ2-5 many TRBV6-1 15 TGTGCCAGCAGTTTCAGCGGGAGGGGGGAGGAGACCCAGTACTTC CASSFSGRGEETQYF
. TRBJ2-1 . TRBV9 15 TGTGCCAGCAGCGCGGACGGGAGCTCCTACAATGAGCAGTTCTTC CASSADGSSYNEQFF
. TRBJ2-3 many TRBV18 12 TGTGCCAGCTCACCACCAAGTAATACGCAGTATTTT CASSPPSNTQYF
TRBD1 TRBJ2-5 many TRBV6-5 17 TGTGCCAGCAGTTACGCCGCCCTCACGGACAGGGGAGAGACCCAGTACTTC CASSYAALTDRGETQYF
. TRBJ2-3 many TRBV27 16 TGTGCCAGCAGTCCCCATGGCAGGGAGGACACAGATACGCAGTATTTT CASSPHGREDTDTQYF
. TRBJ2-3 many TRBV20-1 16 TGCAGTGCTAGAGACTTGCGGGCCCCCTCCCCAGATACGCAGTATTTT CSARDLRAPSPDTQYF